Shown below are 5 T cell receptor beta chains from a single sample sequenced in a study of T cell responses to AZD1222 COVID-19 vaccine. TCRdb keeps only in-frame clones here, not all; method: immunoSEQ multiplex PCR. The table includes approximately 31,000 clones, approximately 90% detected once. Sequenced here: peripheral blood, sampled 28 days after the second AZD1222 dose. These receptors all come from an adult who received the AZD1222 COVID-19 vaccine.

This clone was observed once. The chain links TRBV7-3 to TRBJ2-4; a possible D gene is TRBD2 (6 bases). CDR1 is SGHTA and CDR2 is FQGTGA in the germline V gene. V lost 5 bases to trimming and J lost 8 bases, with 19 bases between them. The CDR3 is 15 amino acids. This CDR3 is CASSINKGAGYIQYF. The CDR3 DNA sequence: TGTGCCAGCAGCATTAATAAAGGGGCGGGGTACATTCAGTACTTC.

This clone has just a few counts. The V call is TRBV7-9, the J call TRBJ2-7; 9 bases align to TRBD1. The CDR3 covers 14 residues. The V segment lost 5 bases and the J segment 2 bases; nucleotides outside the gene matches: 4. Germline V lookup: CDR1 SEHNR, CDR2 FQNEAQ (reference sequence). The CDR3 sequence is CASSRGQGTYEQYF. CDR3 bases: TGTGCCAGCAGCCGAGGACAGGGGACCTACGAGCAGTACTTC.

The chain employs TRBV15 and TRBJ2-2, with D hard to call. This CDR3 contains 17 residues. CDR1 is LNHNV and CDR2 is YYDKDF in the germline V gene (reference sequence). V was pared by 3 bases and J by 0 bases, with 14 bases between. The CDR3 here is CATSSSFVNANTGELFF. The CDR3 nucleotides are TGTGCCACCAGCAGCTCTTTCGTTAACGCGAACACCGGGGAGCTGTTTTTT.

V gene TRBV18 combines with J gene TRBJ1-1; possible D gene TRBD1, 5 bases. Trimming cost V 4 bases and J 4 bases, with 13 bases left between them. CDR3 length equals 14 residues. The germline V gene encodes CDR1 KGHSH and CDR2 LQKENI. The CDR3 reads CASSRDSTATEAFF. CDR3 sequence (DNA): TGTGCCAGCTCACGCGACAGTACCGCCACTGAAGCTTTCTTT.

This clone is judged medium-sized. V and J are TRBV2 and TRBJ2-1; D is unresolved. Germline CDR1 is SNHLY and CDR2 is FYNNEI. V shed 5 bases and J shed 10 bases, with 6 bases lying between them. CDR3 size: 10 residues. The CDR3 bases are TGTGCCAGCAGTTCTTGGGAGCAGTTCTTC. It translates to CASSSWEQFF. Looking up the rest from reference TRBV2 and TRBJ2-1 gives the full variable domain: EPEVTQTPSHQVTQMGQEVILRCVPISNHLYFYWYRQILGQKVEFLVSFYNNEISEKSEIFDDQFSVERPDGSNFTLKIRSTKLEDSAMYFCASSSWEQFFGPGTRLTVL.